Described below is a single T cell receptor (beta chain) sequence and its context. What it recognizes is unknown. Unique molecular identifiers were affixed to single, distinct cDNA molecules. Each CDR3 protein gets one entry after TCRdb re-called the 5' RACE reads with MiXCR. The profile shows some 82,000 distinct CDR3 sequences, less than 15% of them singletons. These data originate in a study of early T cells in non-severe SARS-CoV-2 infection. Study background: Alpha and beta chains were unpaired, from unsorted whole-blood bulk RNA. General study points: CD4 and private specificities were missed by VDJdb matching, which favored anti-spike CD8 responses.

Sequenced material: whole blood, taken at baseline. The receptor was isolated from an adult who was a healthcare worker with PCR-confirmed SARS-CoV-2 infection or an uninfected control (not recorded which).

CDR3 sequence (DNA): TGTGCCAGCAGTGAACCCCGCCCCTCTGGGGCCAACGTCCTGACTTTC. Residues: CASSEPRPSGANVLTF. The rearrangement joins TRBV6-1 to TRBJ2-6; no clear D. There are 16 residues in the CDR3. Looked up from germline, CDR1 is MNHNS and CDR2 is SASEGT. V was trimmed by 2 bases and J by 0 bases, leaving 8 bases between them.